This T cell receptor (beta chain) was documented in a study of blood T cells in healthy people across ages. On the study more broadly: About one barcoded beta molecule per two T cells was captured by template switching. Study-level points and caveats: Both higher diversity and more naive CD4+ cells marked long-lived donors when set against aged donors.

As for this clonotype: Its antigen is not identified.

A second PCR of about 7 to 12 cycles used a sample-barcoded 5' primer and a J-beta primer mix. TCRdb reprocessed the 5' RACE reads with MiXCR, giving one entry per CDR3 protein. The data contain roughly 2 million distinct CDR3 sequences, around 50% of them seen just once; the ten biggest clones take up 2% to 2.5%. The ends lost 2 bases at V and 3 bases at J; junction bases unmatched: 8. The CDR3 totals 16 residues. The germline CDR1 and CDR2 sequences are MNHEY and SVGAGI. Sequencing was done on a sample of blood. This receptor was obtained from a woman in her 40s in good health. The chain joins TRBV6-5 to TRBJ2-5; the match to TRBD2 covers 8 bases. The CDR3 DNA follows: TGTGCCAGCAGTTACCCCTCCCGGGGGGGGAAAGAGACCCAGTACTTC. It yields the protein CASSYPSRGGKETQYF.